The 17 T cell receptor beta chains listed next were all sequenced from one sample in a study of cytomegalovirus exposure and HLA in healthy donors. PCR was performed using 60 Vbeta and 13 Jbeta primers. The data were produced by immunoSEQ multiplex PCR, yet TCRdb's version contains in-frame clones alone and is incomplete. The top ten hold less than 2.5% of the sample, which has 180,000 or so clones, about 80% seen once. The sequenced sample consisted of PBMCs. Receptor source: a woman between 50 and 59 years old in good health and CMV-seronegative.

The table lists this clone with a count of one. The chain carries TRBV28 and TRBJ1-4; D possibly corresponds to TRBD1 (6 bases). This CDR3 is 14 amino acids long. Trimming removed 3 bases from V and 7 bases from J, with 12 bases in between. Germline lookup yields CDR1 MDHEN and CDR2 SYDVKM. The DNA of the CDR3 is TGTGCCAGCAGTTTTGGCAGGGGTACTGAAAAACTGTTTTTT. Amino acid sequence: CASSFGRGTEKLFF.

J is TRBJ1-3 and V is TRBV2, with D possibly being TRBD1 (5 bases). The germline V gene has CDR1 SNHLY and CDR2 FYNNEI. The CDR3 is 16 residues long. V was cut by 1 base and J by 4 bases, with 14 bases left in between. The CDR3 is CASSEGPPGIGNTIYF. The CDR3 DNA sequence: TGTGCCAGCAGTGAAGGACCCCCAGGGATCGGAAACACCATATATTTT.

This rearrangement joins TRBV5-1 to TRBJ2-1, with 11 bases identical to TRBD1. The CDR3 spans 16 residues. Unmatched junction bases numbered 8, after V lost 0 bases and J lost 9 bases. Per the germline V gene, CDR1 is SGHRS and CDR2 is YFSETQ. This CDR3 is CASSLGGTGGWAEQFF. CDR3 coding DNA: TGCGCCAGCAGCTTGGGCGGGACAGGGGGATGGGCTGAGCAGTTCTTC. Using reference TRBV5-1 and TRBJ2-1 for the parts outside the CDR3, the full variable domain is KAGVTQTPRYLIKTRGQQVTLSCSPISGHRSVSWYQQTPGQGLQFLFEYFSETQRNKGNFPGRFSGRQFSNSRSEMNVSTLELGDSALYLCASSLGGTGGWAEQFFGPGTRLTVL.

This rearrangement joins TRBV15 to TRBJ1-4; no definite D call. This CDR3 has 16 amino acids. V gave up 0 bases and J gave up 5 bases, with 13 bases separating them. Germline V gene lookup returns CDR1 LNHNV and CDR2 YYDKDF (reference sequence). The CDR3 loop reads CATSRERAGVNEKLFF. CDR3 in DNA: TGTGCCACCAGCAGAGAGAGGGCAGGCGTAAATGAAAAACTGTTTTTT.

The chain links TRBV4-3 to TRBJ2-1, with 8 positions matching TRBD2. J was trimmed by 0 bases and V by 0 bases; bases with no gene match: 1. Germline CDR1 is LGHNA and CDR2 is YSLEER. CDR3 size: 16 residues. The CDR3 loop reads CASSQDAGGSYNEQFF. The CDR3 DNA sequence: TGCGCCAGCAGCCAAGATGCGGGGGGCTCCTACAATGAGCAGTTCTTC.

The V gene is TRBV18, the J gene TRBJ2-1, with 7 bases lining up with TRBD2. CDR3 length: 13 amino acids. CDR1 is KGHSH, CDR2 LQKENI, per germline. The V segment lost 5 bases and the J segment 5 bases; nucleotides outside the gene matches: 3. The CDR3 nucleotides read TGTGCCAGCTCAACGGGACTAAACAATGAGCAGTTCTTC. As protein: CASSTGLNNEQFF.

The genes are TRBV5-1 and TRBJ1-5; 7 nucleotides align to TRBD1. The J segment lost 4 bases and the V segment lost 4 bases, leaving 8 bases of the junction unmatched. The CDR3 loop spans 15 amino acids. Germline V gives CDR1 SGHRS, CDR2 YFSETQ. This CDR3 reads CASSIGTALNQPQHF. The CDR3 DNA sequence: TGCGCCAGCAGCATCGGGACAGCGTTAAATCAGCCCCAGCATTTT. Combining the CDR3 with reference TRBV5-1 and TRBJ1-5 gives the whole variable domain KAGVTQTPRYLIKTRGQQVTLSCSPISGHRSVSWYQQTPGQGLQFLFEYFSETQRNKGNFPGRFSGRQFSNSRSEMNVSTLELGDSALYLCASSIGTALNQPQHFGDGTRLSIL.

Points on this clone: Other DNA sequences within the sample encode an identical CDR3. J is TRBJ2-3 and V is TRBV28; 8 nucleotides align to TRBD1. V gave up 3 bases and J gave up 2 bases; unmatched junction bases: 19. The germline V gene has CDR1 MDHEN and CDR2 SYDVKM. The CDR3 sequence is 20 residues long. The CDR3 coding sequence is TGTGCCAGCAGTTTTAGAGGAGGGACAGGCTCCACTTCCTACACAGATACGCAGTATTTT. Its protein is CASSFRGGTGSTSYTDTQYF. Supplemented by reference TRBV28 and TRBJ2-3, the full variable domain reads DVKVTQSSRYLVKRTGEKVFLECVQDMDHENMFWYRQDPGLGLRLIYFSYDVKMKEKGDIPEGYSVSREKKERFSLILESASTNQTSMYLCASSFRGGTGSTSYTDTQYFGPGTRLTVL.

This clone was seen a few times. This chain uses TRBV19 with TRBJ2-7, with 11 bases lining up with TRBD2. J lost 12 bases, V lost 6 bases, and 7 bases had no gene match. Germline values: CDR1 LNHDA, CDR2 SQIVND (reference sequence). The CDR3 extends over 12 amino acids. CDR3 in amino acids: CASRKGLAERYF. For the CDR3, the DNA is TGTGCCAGTAGAAAGGGACTAGCGGAGAGGTACTTC.

This chain joins TRBV7-2 and TRBJ2-3; D is perhaps TRBD2 (5 bases). Trimming took off 10 bases at V and 4 bases at J, with 15 bases between the two ends. This CDR3 comprises 13 residues. Germline values: CDR1 SGHTA, CDR2 FQGNSA. The CDR3 sequence is CAIRRTAPDTQYF. The CDR3 coding sequence is TGTGCCATTCGGAGGACCGCACCAGATACGCAGTATTTT. The full variable domain, rest sourced from reference TRBV7-2 and TRBJ2-3, is GAGVSQSPSNKVTEKGKDVELRCDPISGHTALYWYRQSLGQGLEFLIYFQGNSAPDKSGLPSDRFSAERTGGSVSTLTIQRTQQEDSAVYLCAIRRTAPDTQYFGPGTRLTVL.

In its sample, this clone was seen once. The chain is built from TRBV28 and TRBJ2-1; 7 bases agree with TRBD1. This CDR3 spans 16 amino acids. V lost 6 bases and J lost 0; bases outside the gene matches: 8. Germline CDR1 and CDR2: MDHEN and SYDVKM. The CDR3 DNA is TGTGCCAGCAGGTCACAGGGGACCAGCTCCTACAATGAGCAGTTCTTC. Its protein is CASRSQGTSSYNEQFF.

The V gene is TRBV27, the J gene TRBJ2-1; the match to TRBD2 covers 10 bases. V shed 3 bases, J shed 2 bases, and the junction held 10 bases outside the gene matches. The CDR3 covers 18 residues. Germline V gene sequence: CDR1 MNHEY, CDR2 SMNVEV (reference sequence). The DNA of the CDR3 is TGTGCCAGCAGTTTGGGGCTAGCGGGAGCCTTTGCCTACAATGAGCAGTTCTTC. Its protein product is CASSLGLAGAFAYNEQFF.

This clone has just a few counts. The rearrangement joins TRBV6-6 to TRBJ1-4; unclear D gene. The CDR3 loop spans 11 amino acids. In germline, CDR1 is MNHNY, CDR2 SVGAGI (reference sequence). Trimming cost V 5 bases and J 10 bases, with 8 bases left between them. The CDR3 DNA follows: TGTGCCAGCAGTGATATCGGAAAACTGTTTTTT. This codes for CASSDIGKLFF.

This sequence joins TRBV14 and TRBJ2-1; TRBD2 matches 7 bases. The CDR3 extends over 16 amino acids. J gave up 3 bases and V 1 base, and 6 bases lay outside the gene matches. From germline, CDR1 is SGHDN and CDR2 FVKESK. The CDR3 loop is CASSQAGLADYNEQFF. DNA of the CDR3: TGTGCCAGCAGCCAAGCGGGGCTAGCGGACTACAATGAGCAGTTCTTC. Variable domain in full (rest from reference TRBV14 and TRBJ2-1): EAGVTQFPSHSVIEKGQTVTLRCDPISGHDNLYWYRRVMGKEIKFLLHFVKESKQDESGMPNNRFLAERTGGTYSTLKVQPAELEDSGVYFCASSQAGLADYNEQFFGPGTRLTVL.

The V gene is TRBV5-5, the J gene TRBJ2-2; 11 nucleotides align to TRBD2. Per the germline V gene, CDR1 is SGHKS and CDR2 is YYEKEE (reference sequence). This CDR3 is 16 amino acids long. V shed 0 bases, J shed 4 bases, and the junction held 2 bases outside the gene matches. In DNA, the CDR3 is TGTGCCAGCAGCTTGGTGCTAGCGGGAGGCACCGGGGAGCTGTTTTTT. Its protein product is CASSLVLAGGTGELFF. Supplemented by reference TRBV5-5 and TRBJ2-2, the full variable domain reads DAGVTQSPTHLIKTRGQQVTLRCSPISGHKSVSWYQQVLGQGPQFIFQYYEKEERGRGNFPDRFSARQFPNYSSELNVNALLLGDSALYLCASSLVLAGGTGELFFGEGSRLTVL.

This clone showed up just once. This chain links TRBV4-1 with TRBJ2-7; 9 bases match TRBD1. CDR3 length equals 15 residues. Germline trimming cut 3 bases from V and 4 bases from J; bases unmatched to any gene: 7. CDR1 and CDR2 from the germline V gene are MGHRA and YSYEKL. The CDR3 here is CASSHPGTGRYEQYF. Written as DNA, the CDR3 is TGCGCCAGCAGCCATCCCGGGACAGGGAGATACGAGCAGTACTTC.

The J gene is TRBJ1-5, the V gene TRBV18; D may be TRBD1 (5 bases). The CDR3 runs to 14 residues. Deletions cut 1 base from V and 2 bases from J, with 6 bases between. The germline V gene encodes CDR1 KGHSH and CDR2 LQKENI. CDR3 residues: CASSPRGGNQPQHF. The DNA of the CDR3 is TGTGCCAGCTCACCACGGGGGGGCAATCAGCCCCAGCATTTT.